This TCR beta chain was sequenced in a study of T-cell reconstitution after alpha-beta-depleted transplantation in children (TCRdb year 2016). Background for the entire study: The study quantitatively tracked T-cell immune reconstitution after TCRalphabeta/CD19-depleted allogeneic hematopoietic cell transplantation in children using TCR repertoire profiling. What the study reported, not specific to this receptor: In some patients, the high TCRbeta diversity seen at day 60 was put down to recipient T cells and intrathymic progenitors that had survived conditioning. Over the following months the frequencies of hyperexpanded clones went down, and after one year T-cell counts and TCRbeta diversity were mostly credited to newly produced T cells. Apparently early alphabetaT-cell count recovery about two months after transplant reportedly relied on only several hundred rapidly expanded clones derived from non-depleted graft cells.

Per the publication, the treatment or condition label means: allogeneic hematopoietic cell transplantation with graft depleted of TCRalphabeta T cells and CD19 B cells. Transplant recipients were children who received TCRalphabeta/CD19-depleted allogeneic hematopoietic cell grafts. The receptor library was made with PCR. TCRdb records Illumina HiSeq 2500 as the sequencer. TCR library preparation used molecular barcoding, with unique molecular identifiers applied to normalize quantification of the TCRbeta repertoire. TCRdb ran its own pipeline on the public reads, namely fastp trimming at Q25 and MiXCR clone calling, and kept in-frame beta chains. Rows with one shared CDR3 protein collapse into an entry with the most common genes and DNA. Within this sample are about 250,000 distinct CDR3 sequences, with roughly a quarter of them counted one time only. 4% to 5.5% of the sample comes from the top ten.

Regarding this clonotype: This clone's antigen is unknown. Per-base qualities were not stored, and no clone one base away is much larger.

The receptor's source is a female patient aged 2-15 years who had a stem cell transplant for congenital amegakaryocytic thrombocytopenia, so the T cells may come from the graft donor. The starting material was PBMCs, mostly from graft donor cells, obtained 360 days after TCRalphabeta/CD19-depleted stem cell transplant.

CDR3 region: CASSLGWRNIQYF. The DNA sequence reads TGTGCCAGCAGTTTAGGGTGGCGAAACATTCAGTACTTC. This sequence uses TRBV12-3 or TRBV12-4 and TRBJ2-4; no D segment can be confidently identified. CDR3 length: 13 amino acids, cysteine to phenylalanine. The entry retains the CDR3 DNA only, 39 bases that are in frame from base 1. A distance of 7 bases separates the germline ends of V and J, which lose 1 base and 6 bases respectively.